This TCR beta chain was recovered during a study of T cells in Graves' hyperthyroidism and ophthalmopathy (dated 2019 in TCRdb). For the wider study: Peripheral blood samples were taken at the time of initial diagnosis, prior to any treatment. To identify TCR V-J signatures that set the groups apart, the researchers used a discovery cohort of 100 patients, made up of about 44 with Graves' ophthalmopathy and 55 to 65 with stable Graves' hyperthyroidism. Whether ophthalmopathy could be predicted prospectively was tested in an independent validation cohort made up of 18 to 20 hyperthyroidism patients plus 17 patients who later progressed to ophthalmopathy. The 95 to 100 discovery patients were randomly split 7:3 into training and test sets. The study also compared thyroid tissue and blood T-cell repertoires from 5 to 7 Graves' hyperthyroidism patients. After blood sampling, hyperthyroidism patients were treated with methimazole at a starting dose of 30 mg daily, and ophthalmopathy patients were treated with high-dose intravenous methylprednisolone. The paper reports TCR Vbeta CDR3 sequencing of some 140 peripheral blood samples: 40 or so ophthalmopathy, about 75 hyperthyroidism and around 17 progressor patients. Results the study describes overall, beyond this receptor: A model built on a 13 V-J signature distinguished ophthalmopathy from stable hyperthyroidism, reaching roughly 88% sensitivity and 81.08% specificity in cross-validation and 80%/75% in testing. Sample size was not statistically predetermined, and investigators were not blinded to group allocation. During validation, the model predicted progression to ophthalmopathy a median of approximately 6 months ahead of onset, with almost 71% sensitivity and about 72% specificity. Most expanded thyroid clonotypes (frequency above 0.001) were also found in blood, which suggests that blood repertoires may mirror thyroid immune responses.

This clonotype was seen a handful of times. Its antigen is still unknown. Base qualities are not provided; no much larger clone lies one nucleotide away. Stable Graves' hyperthyroidism was defined as the absence of progression to ophthalmopathy over 18 months of follow-up. The hyperthyroidism patients were between 18 and 65 years old and newly diagnosed, with a disease duration of less than 2 months. Exclusion was applied to patients with uncontrolled infections, other autoimmune diseases, pregnancy or lactation. Diagnoses relied on clinical symptoms, serum thyroxine and TRAb, thyroid ultrasound and orbital computed tomography. PBMCs were separated from around 9.1 ml of fresh peripheral blood using Ficoll-Paque density gradient centrifugation. Trizol reagent was used to extract total RNA, and RNA quality was then checked on an Agilent 2100 Bioanalyzer. CDR1 and CDR2, per the germline V gene, are SGDLS and YYNGEE. V loses 0 bases, J loses 6 bases, and the germline ends lie 10 bases apart. The CDR3 runs 13 amino acids, cysteine and phenylalanine included. The sequence is cut down to CDR3 DNA, 39 bases in frame from base 1.

Amplification of TCR beta CDR3 regions was carried out from RNA transcripts. The first round of RT-PCR for the TCR CDR3 was performed with the HTBI primer set and the Qiagen OneStep RT-PCR kit. The libraries were constructed in a second round of multiplex PCR and then size-selected and purified. Paired-end sequencing of the libraries was performed with 100 bp reads on an Illumina HiSeq2000. The authors' pipeline ran thus. SOAPnuke was used to process the raw data, with reads discarded if the reads contained adapters or uncalled bases, had a mean Phred below 15, or lacked an exact constant-primer or identifier match. COPE v1.2.5 was used to merge high-quality paired reads, and clonotypes were defined as unique nucleotide sequences. MiTCR v1.1 was used to align clonotypes to the IMGT TRBV, TRBD and TRBJ reference segments. The analysis was restricted to V-J combinations with a frequency above 0.0001, which together covered 99% to 99.2% of the repertoires. A TCS score was defined as the ratio of F50 (clonal expansion) to E x V (chaos), with BLOSUM62-based TCRdist applied between CDR3 peptides within each V-J. Welch's t-statistics and random forest reduced 500 to 650 V-J features to 13, which were used in a naive Bayes classifier (R e1071). TCRdb cleaned the public reads at Q25 with fastp, built clones with MiXCR and kept in-frame beta chains. For every CDR3 protein sequence, its rows merge into one entry that carries the most common genes and DNA. TCRdb assigned the V and J calls; the authors' analysis was not used. This sample comprises roughly 700,000 distinct CDR3 sequences, 14% of them detected only once. 9.5% to 13% of the sample is in the top ten clones.

The chain was built from TRBV9 and TRBJ2-7, with the identity of the D gene unclear. Sample: blood. The receptor's source is a woman younger than 30 with Graves' hyperthyroidism. CDR3 region: CASSVDLLGEQYF. In nucleotide form, the sequence is TGTGCCAGCAGCGTAGATCTCCTGGGCGAGCAGTACTTC.